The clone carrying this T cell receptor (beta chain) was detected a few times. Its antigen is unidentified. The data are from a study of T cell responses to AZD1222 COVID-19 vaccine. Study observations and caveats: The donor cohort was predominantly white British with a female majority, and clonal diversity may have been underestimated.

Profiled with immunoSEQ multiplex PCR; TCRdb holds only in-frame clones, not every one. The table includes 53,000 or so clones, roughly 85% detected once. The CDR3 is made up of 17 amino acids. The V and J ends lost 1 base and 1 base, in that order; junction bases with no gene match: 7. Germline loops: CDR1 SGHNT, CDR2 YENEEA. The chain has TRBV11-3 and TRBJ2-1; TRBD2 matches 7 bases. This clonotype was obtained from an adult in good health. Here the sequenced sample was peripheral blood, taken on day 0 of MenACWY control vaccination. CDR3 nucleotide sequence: TGTGCCAGCAGCTTAGGGGAGGGGCTAGCGTCCTACAATGAGCAGTTCTTC. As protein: CASSLGEGLASYNEQFF.